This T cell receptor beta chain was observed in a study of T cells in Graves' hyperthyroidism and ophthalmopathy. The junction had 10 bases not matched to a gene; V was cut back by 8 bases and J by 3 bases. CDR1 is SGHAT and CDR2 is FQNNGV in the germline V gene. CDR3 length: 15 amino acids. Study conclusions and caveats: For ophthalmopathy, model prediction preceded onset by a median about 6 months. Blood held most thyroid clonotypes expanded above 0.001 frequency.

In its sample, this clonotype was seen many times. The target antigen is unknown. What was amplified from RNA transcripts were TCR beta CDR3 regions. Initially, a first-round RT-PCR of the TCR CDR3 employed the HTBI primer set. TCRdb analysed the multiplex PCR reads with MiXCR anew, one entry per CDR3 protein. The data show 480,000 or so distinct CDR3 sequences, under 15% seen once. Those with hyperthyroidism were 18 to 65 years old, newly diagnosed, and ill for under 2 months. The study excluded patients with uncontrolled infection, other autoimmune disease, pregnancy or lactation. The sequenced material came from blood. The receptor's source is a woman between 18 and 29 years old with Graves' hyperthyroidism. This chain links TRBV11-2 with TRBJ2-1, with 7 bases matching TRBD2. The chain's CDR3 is CASPPEAGVYNEQFF. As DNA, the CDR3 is TGTGCCAGCCCCCCGGAGGCGGGAGTCTACAATGAGCAGTTCTTC.